This T cell receptor (beta chain) appears in the sequencing data of a study of blood T cell repertoires in COVID-19. Looking at the study overall: Whether acute or convalescent, the COVID-19 samples came from the United States, Italy and Spain. PBMCs, B-cell-depleted T cells, or T cells were the source of the cDNA or gDNA that made up the material.

As handled by the study authors: Amplification with reference gene primers provided the estimates of nucleated cell counts. Here immunoSEQ multiplex PCR was the method, and the copy in TCRdb shows in-frame clones only, minus some. The DNA gave D and trimming, while V, J and clone size come from that table. The sample carries around 100,000 clones, approximately 80% recorded once. V was clipped by 0 bases and J by 4 bases, with 10 bases between them. The germline V gene has CDR1 LNHNV and CDR2 YYDKDF (reference sequence). CDR3 size: 15 residues. A remark on this clone: Different DNA sequences within this sample yield the same CDR3.

This chain connects TRBV15 to TRBJ1-3; D not certain. The sequence came from a woman in her 70s with acute or convalescent COVID-19. Sequences were obtained from peripheral blood. For the CDR3, the DNA is TGTGCCACCAGCAGAGATAGAGGCCCGGGAAACACCATATATTTT. Translation: CATSRDRGPGNTIYF.